The 29 T cell receptor beta chains reported below all come from one sample, sequenced in a study of T cell repertoires and leukemia-associated antigens. Each CDR3 protein gets one entry after TCRdb re-called the 5' RACE reads with MiXCR. The top ten clones hold about 9% of a sample with roughly 13,000 distinct CDR3 sequences, more than 30% of them seen once. The antigens these receptors bind are not known. Specimen: CD3+ T cells sorted from blood and cultured. The origin of the receptors is a female donor in good health.

The chain has TRBV20-1 and TRBJ2-1, with TRBD2 matching 13 bases. Germline CDR1 DFQATT, CDR2 SNEGSKA (reference sequence). V shed 4 bases and J 5 bases; nucleotides not matched to a gene: 8. The CDR3 is made up of 16 amino acids. The CDR3 loop is CSATRLAGGFHNEQFF. The CDR3 nucleotides read TGCAGTGCTACCAGACTAGCGGGAGGATTCCACAATGAGCAGTTCTTC.

On this clonotype itself: As the CDR3 is not closed by the conserved phenylalanine or tryptophan, this likely results from a read error. This chain joins TRBV20-1 and TRBJ2-3; 9 bases fit TRBD2. With 0 bases clipped from V and 7 bases from J, the junction kept 11 bases outside the gene matches. CDR1 is DFQATT, CDR2 SNEGSKA, per germline (reference sequence). This CDR3 has 16 residues. CDR3 amino acids: CSARERASGAPYTQYL. For the CDR3, the DNA is TGCAGTGCTAGAGAAAGGGCTAGCGGGGCCCCGTATACGCAGTATCTT.

The chain couples TRBV6-5 to TRBJ1-2; D unclear. Germline V gives CDR1 MNHEY, CDR2 SVGAGI. Trimming removed 0 bases from V and 0 bases from J, with 8 bases in between. The CDR3 loop spans 15 amino acids. The CDR3 here is CASSYSDRTNYGYTF. The CDR3 DNA reads TGTGCCAGCAGTTACTCGGACCGGACTAACTATGGCTACACCTTC.

This clonotype was found many times. V and J are TRBV18 and TRBJ1-5; the D gene is possibly TRBD1 (5 bases). V lost 2 bases, J lost 2 bases, and 13 bases lay in between. Germline CDR1 KGHSH, CDR2 LQKENI. The CDR3 has 16 amino acids. The CDR3 DNA is TGTGCCAGCTCACCAGCGGGGGTTGAGGGCAATCAGCCCCAGCATTTT. Translating it yields CASSPAGVEGNQPQHF.

Notes on this clonotype: A single base separates this from a much larger clone, so it may be a read error. The chain has TRBV7-9 and TRBJ2-1; weak D call: TRBD1 (6 bases). This CDR3 is built from 14 residues. CDR1 and CDR2 (germline): SEHNR, FQNEAQ (reference sequence). The CDR3 DNA reads TGTGCCAGCAGCTTAGAGGGGGTGGGAACTGAGCAGCTCTTC. It specifies CASSLEGVGTEQLF.

To note about this clonotype: One end of the junction varies from germline; a read error may be responsible. The V call is TRBV24-1, the J call TRBJ2-1; tentatively, D is TRBD2 (5 bases). This CDR3 is built from 12 residues. Per the germline V gene, CDR1 is KGHDR and CDR2 is SFDVKD. CDR3 loop: CTTSDYQETQFF. The CDR3 DNA is TGTACCACCAGTGACTACCAAGAGACTCAGTTCTTC.

By its share, this clonotype is medium-sized. For the CDR3, the DNA is TGCAGTGCTACGAGGGCAGGTCTAGCGAGCACAGATACGCAGTATTTT. Protein: CSATRAGLASTDTQYF. The J gene is TRBJ2-3, the V gene TRBV20-1; a weak D match, TRBD2 (6 bases). With 4 bases removed from V and 0 bases from J, the gap between germline ends came to 17 bases. CDR1 is DFQATT and CDR2 is SNEGSKA in the germline V gene (reference sequence). The CDR3 runs to 16 residues.

As concerns this clonotype: At one of its ends the junction is not consistent with the germline gene, which may arise from a read error. This chain links TRBV12-3 or TRBV12-4 with TRBJ1-5; D call uncertain. This CDR3 comprises 13 residues. CDR3 region: CASSPNSIQPQHF. CDR3 sequence (DNA): TGCGCCAGCAGTCCGAATAGCATTCAGCCCCAGCATTTT.

This clonotype occurred many times. V and J are TRBV27 and TRBJ2-7; D is perhaps TRBD1 (5 bases). Trimming stripped 1 base from V and 1 base from J, with 8 bases between. The CDR3 extends over 14 amino acids. Germline CDR1 reads MNHEY; CDR2 reads SMNVEV (reference sequence). The CDR3 nucleotides are TGTGCCAGCAGTTTATTTGCAGGGTCCTACGAGCAGTACTTC. Protein product: CASSLFAGSYEQYF.

This clonotype has ten or more counts. The V call is TRBV11-1, the J call TRBJ2-4; D not certain. The CDR3 spans 11 residues. Germline CDR1 is SGHAT and CDR2 is FQDESV (reference sequence). V was cut by 10 bases and J by 7 bases, with 11 bases left in between. The chain's CDR3 is CATTYRNIQYF. Here the CDR3 DNA reads TGTGCCACTACGTATCGGAACATTCAGTACTTC.

By sample share, this clonotype is medium-sized. J is TRBJ2-5 and V is TRBV12-3 or TRBV12-4, with 9 bases identical to TRBD1. The CDR3 covers 14 residues. V dropped 4 bases and J dropped 4; count of bases not matched to a gene: 4. CDR3: CASSYRTGAETQYF. CDR3 nucleotide sequence: TGTGCCAGCAGTTACCGGACAGGGGCAGAGACCCAGTACTTC.

By share, this clonotype counts as medium-sized. The CDR3 sequence is CASSLGDEQYF. CDR3 sequence (DNA): TGCGCCAGCAGCCTGGGAGACGAGCAGTACTTC. The rearrangement links TRBV5-1 to TRBJ2-7, with D maybe TRBD2 (5 bases). Germline V gives CDR1 SGHRS, CDR2 YFSETQ. Trimming shortened V by 4 bases and J by 5 bases, and 7 bases separated the two germline ends. The length of the CDR3 is 11 residues.

The chain employs TRBV11-2 and TRBJ2-7, with D perhaps matching TRBD2 (6 bases). This CDR3 has 14 residues. Germline loops: CDR1 SGHAT, CDR2 FQNNGV. Between the trimmed V and J ends, which lost 1 base and 6 bases, there was a span of 13 bases. The CDR3 DNA reads as TGTGCCAGCAGCTTAGGTCCGGGAGCTGCCGAGCAGTACTTC. The encoded protein is CASSLGPGAAEQYF.

In its sample, this clonotype ranks as medium-sized. The chain recombines TRBV7-8 with TRBJ2-1; TRBD2 matches at 11 bases. This CDR3 has 17 amino acids. The germline V gene has CDR1 SGHVS and CDR2 FQNEAQ. Trimming at V came to 0 bases and at J to 6 bases, leaving 7 bases not matched to a gene. CDR3 loop: CASSLALLAGAPNEQFF. The CDR3 bases are TGTGCCAGCAGCTTAGCCCTACTAGCGGGAGCCCCCAATGAGCAGTTCTTC. The full variable domain, with the rest looked up from reference TRBV7-8 and TRBJ2-1, is GAGVSQSPRYKVAKRGQDVALRCDPISGHVSLFWYQQALGQGPEFLTYFQNEAQLDKSGLPSDRFFAERPEGSVSTLKIQRTQQEDSAVYLCASSLALLAGAPNEQFFGPGTRLTVL.

By its share, this clonotype is medium-sized. The chain couples TRBV6-4 to TRBJ2-2; a possible D gene is TRBD2 (5 bases). This CDR3 has 13 amino acids. The ends were cut back, 3 bases at V and 3 bases at J, with 5 bases in the middle. Germline-derived CDR1 and CDR2 are MRHNA and SNTAGT. The CDR3 is CASSERDTGELFF. CDR3 DNA: TGTGCCAGCAGTGAGCGGGACACCGGGGAGCTGTTTTTT.

The chain uses TRBV7-9 and TRBJ1-1; no firm D call. V was shortened by 1 base and J by 1 base, with 7 bases between the two germline ends. Germline V gene lookup returns CDR1 SEHNR and CDR2 FQNEAQ (reference sequence). The CDR3 contains 14 residues. In DNA form, the CDR3 reads TGTGCCAGCAGCTTAGGGTACCAGAACACTGAAGCTTTCTTT. Its protein is CASSLGYQNTEAFF.

This clonotype has a handful of counts. CDR3 protein: CASSYPNTEAFF. CDR3 nucleotides: TGTGCCAGCAGTTACCCAAACACTGAAGCTTTCTTT. The V call is TRBV12-3 or TRBV12-4, the J call TRBJ1-1; D remains unclear. This CDR3 has 12 residues. The V gene lost 4 bases and the J gene lost 2 bases, with 5 bases spanning the gap.

This clonotype was picked up many times. The chain is built from TRBV12-3 or TRBV12-4 and TRBJ1-6; D not certain. The CDR3 totals 14 residues. V was pared by 3 bases and J by 5 bases, with 8 bases between. CDR3 DNA: TGTGCCAGCAGTTTCTCACGGAATAATTCACCCCTCCACTTT. Translated: CASSFSRNNSPLHF.

This clonotype is labeled medium-sized. The V gene is TRBV5-1, the J gene TRBJ2-1; D perhaps matches TRBD2 (5 bases). The CDR3 consists of 14 residues. The germline V gene has CDR1 SGHRS and CDR2 YFSETQ. Deletions cut 0 bases from V and 8 bases from J, with 12 bases between. CDR3 loop: CASSLDTGRDEQFF. The CDR3, as DNA: TGCGCCAGCAGCTTGGATACGGGAAGAGATGAGCAGTTCTTC. Supplemented by reference TRBV5-1 and TRBJ2-1, the full variable domain reads KAGVTQTPRYLIKTRGQQVTLSCSPISGHRSVSWYQQTPGQGLQFLFEYFSETQRNKGNFPGRFSGRQFSNSRSEMNVSTLELGDSALYLCASSLDTGRDEQFFGPGTRLTVL.

This clonotype was found many times. The chain recombines TRBV18 with TRBJ2-3; no firm D call. V was shortened by 2 bases and J by 0 bases, with 6 bases between the two germline ends. Germline CDR1 is KGHSH and CDR2 is LQKENI. This CDR3 has 14 residues. CDR3 sequence: CASSPNPSTDTQYF. The CDR3 DNA reads as TGTGCCAGCTCACCAAATCCAAGCACAGATACGCAGTATTTT.

V gene TRBV20-1 combines with J gene TRBJ2-5; TRBD1 is a possible D gene (6 bases). The CDR3 extends over 15 amino acids. Trimming took 3 bases from V and 2 from J, leaving 16 bases between them. Per the germline V gene, CDR1 is DFQATT and CDR2 is SNEGSKA (reference sequence). CDR3 sequence: CSASVGTGNQETQYF. In DNA, the CDR3 is TGCAGTGCTAGTGTGGGAACAGGGAATCAAGAGACCCAGTACTTC.

On this clonotype itself: It is likely a read error, because the conserved phenylalanine at the end of the CDR3 is missing. The chain links TRBV20-1 to TRBJ2-1, with 9 bases aligning to TRBD1. CDR3 length: 15 residues. After removal of 4 bases from V and 11 bases from J, the junction contained 15 bases not matched to a gene. The germline CDR1 and CDR2 sequences are DFQATT and SNEGSKA (reference sequence). In DNA, the CDR3 is TGCAGTGCTAAACCGACAGGGGGATTCCGCGATAAGCAGTTCTCC. Translated: CSAKPTGGFRDKQFS.

The chain has TRBV5-1 and TRBJ2-7; D may be TRBD1 or TRBD2 (5 bases each). V was pared by 5 bases and J by 7 bases, with 10 bases between. CDR3 length: 11 amino acids. Per the germline V gene, CDR1 is SGHRS and CDR2 is YFSETQ. In DNA, the CDR3 is TGCGCCAGCAGTCAGGGAGATGAGCAGTACTTC. Translated: CASSQGDEQYF. Full variable domain (missing parts from reference TRBV5-1 and TRBJ2-7): KAGVTQTPRYLIKTRGQQVTLSCSPISGHRSVSWYQQTPGQGLQFLFEYFSETQRNKGNFPGRFSGRQFSNSRSEMNVSTLELGDSALYLCASSQGDEQYFGPGTRLTVT.

By its share, this clonotype is medium-sized. The rearrangement links TRBV20-1 to TRBJ2-7; TRBD2 is a possible D gene (5 bases). This CDR3 is built from 15 residues. Trimming cost V 0 bases and J 6 bases, with 18 bases left between them. Germline values: CDR1 DFQATT, CDR2 SNEGSKA (reference sequence). The CDR3 loop reads CSARDSLGSEVEQYF. In DNA form, the CDR3 reads TGCAGTGCTAGAGATAGTCTGGGGAGTGAGGTCGAGCAGTACTTC.

Points on this clonotype: The junction differs from germline at one of its ends, possibly a read error. This chain links TRBV5-5 with TRBJ2-5; 9 bases line up with TRBD2. The CDR3 is 16 amino acids. Germline CDR1 is SGHKS and CDR2 is YYEKEE (reference sequence). The CDR3 region is CASSLVVTSGYNERSF. In nucleotides, the CDR3 is TGTGCCAGCAGCTTGGTAGTGACTAGCGGTTACAATGAGCGGTCCTTC.

This rearrangement joins TRBV6-5 to TRBJ2-5, with TRBD2 matching over 10 bases. The CDR3 is 16 amino acids. Germline V gene sequence: CDR1 MNHEY, CDR2 SVGAGI. The V segment lost 4 bases and the J segment 5 bases; nucleotides outside the gene matches: 10. The CDR3 reads CASSSPSGRGIETQYF. The CDR3 DNA sequence: TGTGCCAGCAGTTCGCCTAGCGGGAGAGGTATCGAGACCCAGTACTTC.

This clonotype showed up just a few times. The chain carries TRBV12-5 and TRBJ1-2; D is undetermined. The CDR3 spans 17 residues. Germline V gene sequence: CDR1 LGHNT, CDR2 FRNRAP. Trimming pared 2 bases from V and 5 bases from J, leaving 21 bases between. CDR3 DNA sequence: TGTGCTAGTGGTTTGTTCCACAGCACCACCTACTCTTATGGCTACACCTTC. Translation gives CASGLFHSTTYSYGYTF.

This clonotype is medium-sized (0.01 to 0.1%) by share. The J gene is TRBJ2-3, the V gene TRBV4-3; D is possibly TRBD2 (6 bases). The CDR3 spans 15 residues. Trimming took 3 bases from V and 2 from J, leaving 12 bases between them. CDR1 is LGHNA, CDR2 YSLEER, per germline. CDR3 protein: CASSQSSGDTDTQYF. Written as DNA, the CDR3 is TGCGCCAGCAGCCAGAGTAGCGGTGACACAGATACGCAGTATTTT.

Turning to this clonotype: A read error is possible here, since a much larger clone lies one base away. This CDR3 fails to terminate in the conserved phenylalanine or tryptophan, so it likely reflects a read error. The chain uses TRBV4-2 and TRBJ2-5; no firm D call. Trimming cost V 0 bases and J 3 bases, with 11 bases left between them. This CDR3 has 15 residues. CDR1 LGHNA and CDR2 YNFKEQ come from the germline V gene. CDR3 loop: CASSQDRTIKETQYY. As DNA, the CDR3 is TGTGCCAGCAGCCAAGATCGTACGATCAAAGAGACCCAGTACTAC.